These T cell receptor beta chains were read from a single sample in a study of Ad26.COV2.S vaccination and SARS-CoV-2 variants. Sequencing used immunoSEQ multiplex PCR; TCRdb keeps in-frame clones, though not all of them. The sample has 430,000 or so clones, 80% to 95% seen once; the top ten hold more than 9%. This specimen was peripheral blood, taken in a trial of Ad26.COV2.S vaccine versus placebo. These receptors originate from a person between 18 and 65 years old who received the Ad26.COV2.S COVID-19 vaccine or a placebo. CDR3s include the opening cysteine and the closing phenylalanine or tryptophan. The D gene is left open where the match is weak. Size values are once, few and many counts, or a class for expanded clones, and some rows have none.

V gene,J gene,clone size,D gene,CDR3 DNA,CDR3 protein
TRBV10-3,TRBJ2-7,.,.,TGTGCCATCAGTGAGCGAGGGACAATCACCTACGAGCAGTACTTC,CAISERGTITYEQYF
TRBV12-5,TRBJ1-1,.,.,TGTGCTAGTGGTTTGCCCACGCTTGAAGCTTTCTTT,CASGLPTLEAFF
TRBV6-5,TRBJ2-7,.,.,TGTGCCAGCAGTTACTCCCCAGCAGACACCTACGAGCAGTACTTC,CASSYSPADTYEQYF
TRBV30,TRBJ2-7,.,.,TGTGCCTGGAAAGGGTCCGAGCAGTACTTC,CAWKGSEQYF
TRBV7-2,TRBJ2-3,.,.,TGTGCCAGCAGCCCGGCTTCCGGAAATCCCACAGATACGCAGTATTTT,CASSPASGNPTDTQYF
TRBV3-1/TRBV3-2,TRBJ2-7,.,TRBD2,TGTGCCAGCAGCCAGGGACTAGTCTACGAGCAGTACTTC,CASSQGLVYEQYF
TRBV20-1,TRBJ1-5,.,.,TGCAGTGCTGGCAGGATTCAGCCCCAGCATTTT,CSAGRIQPQHF
TRBV18,TRBJ1-3,.,.,TGTGCCAGCTCACCAGAGAGCTCTGGAAACACCATATATTTT,CASSPESSGNTIYF
TRBV4-3,TRBJ2-2,.,.,TGCGCCAGCAGCCCTCCGGGCGGGGCCGGGGAGCTGTTTTTT,CASSPPGGAGELFF
TRBV10-3,TRBJ2-1,once,TRBD2,TGTGCCATCAGGCTAGCGGGAGGTGAGCAGTTCTTC,CAIRLAGGEQFF
TRBV7-6,TRBJ2-1,few,.,TGTGCCAGCAGCTTAGGAGGAAATTATTACAATGAGCAGTTCTTC,CASSLGGNYYNEQFF
TRBV5-4,TRBJ2-2,.,TRBD1,TGTGCCAGCAGCTTGGGGACAGGGCCGGGGACCGGGGAGCTGTTTTTT,CASSLGTGPGTGELFF
TRBV4-1,TRBJ2-1,.,TRBD2,TGCGCCAGCAGCCAACCCCGGACTAGCGGGATATACAATGAGCAGTTCTTC,CASSQPRTSGIYNEQFF
TRBV15,TRBJ2-5,.,.,TGTGCCACCAGCAGAGATCCCCCGTCCATTAACTTC,CATSRDPPSINF
TRBV20-1,TRBJ1-1,once,TRBD1,TGCAGTGCTAGTGAACCAGGGGGCTACACTGAAGCTTTCTTT,CSASEPGGYTEAFF
TRBV7-8,TRBJ2-3,.,.,TGTGCCAGCAGCTCTCGGCCCCCGCCGACAGAAGGAGGTACGCAGTATTTT,CASSSRPPPTEGGTQYF
TRBV29-1,TRBJ2-1,.,TRBD2,TGCAGCGTTGAAGTGGGACTAGCGGGAGGGTCCCCATACAATGAGCAGTTCTTC,CSVEVGLAGGSPYNEQFF
TRBV3-1/TRBV3-2,TRBJ2-4,.,TRBD1,TGTGCCAGCAGCACTAGACAGGGGGCCAAAAACATTCAGTACTTC,CASSTRQGAKNIQYF
TRBV15,TRBJ2-7,once,TRBD2,TGTGCCACCAGCAGAGATCTTGCGGGGAGCGGGAGGATCTACGAGCAGTACTTC,CATSRDLAGSGRIYEQYF
TRBV3-1/TRBV3-2,TRBJ1-1,.,.,TGTGCCAGCAGCCAAGCGACCCCCATGAACACTGAAGCTTTCTTT,CASSQATPMNTEAFF
TRBV7-9,TRBJ1-1,.,.,TGTGCCAGCAGCTCGCCCGTGGGCCCTGAAGCTTTCTTT,CASSSPVGPEAFF
TRBV2,TRBJ1-1,.,.,TGTGCCAGCAGTCCGACCGGGAACACTGAAGCTTTCTTT,CASSPTGNTEAFF
TRBV2,TRBJ2-5,.,.,TGTGCCAGCAGGGGCAGGGTGCAAGAGACCCAGTACTTC,CASRGRVQETQYF
TRBV29-1,TRBJ2-1,.,TRBD1,TGCAGCGTTGAAGGGGGCGGGGGACAGGGGTTTAATGAGCAGTTCTTC,CSVEGGGGQGFNEQFF
TRBV12-3/TRBV12-4,TRBJ2-1,.,TRBD1,TGTGCCAGCAGACGACAGGGCAATGAGCAGTTCTTC,CASRRQGNEQFF
TRBV28,TRBJ2-2,.,TRBD2,TGTGCCAGCAGCCTGGGAGGGCAAGATACCGGGGAGCTGTTTTTT,CASSLGGQDTGELFF
TRBV18,TRBJ1-1,.,.,TGTGCCAGCTCAGAGACTATGACCCGGCGGGGAACTGAAGCTTTCTTT,CASSETMTRRGTEAFF
TRBV19,TRBJ2-3,.,.,TGTGCCAGTAGTATAACGGGTCCAGAGAGCACAGATACGCAGTATTTT,CASSITGPESTDTQYF
TRBV19,TRBJ2-3,.,.,TGTGCCAGTAGTCCTCAGACAGATACGCAGTATTTT,CASSPQTDTQYF
TRBV10-2,TRBJ2-1,.,TRBD2,TGCGCCAGCAGTGAGCGCGGGAGCTCCTACAATGAGCAGTTCTTC,CASSERGSSYNEQFF
TRBV11-2,TRBJ2-2,few,TRBD1,TGTGCCAGCAGCTCGGACAGGACCGGGGAGCTGTTTTTT,CASSSDRTGELFF
TRBV20-1,TRBJ1-5,.,.,TGCAGTGCTAGTGCCAATCAGCCCCAGCATTTT,CSASANQPQHF
TRBV5-1,TRBJ2-7,.,.,TGCGCCAGCAGCTTCTCAGGGGACTCCTACGAGCAGTACTTC,CASSFSGDSYEQYF
TRBV24-1,TRBJ1-5,.,.,TGTGCCACCAGTGTCCTTAATCAGCCCCAGCATTTT,CATSVLNQPQHF
TRBV12-2,TRBJ1-4,once,.,TGTGCAAGTCGCTTAGGGGACAGGGGGGCAGTTTTGTTGTCTAATGAAAAACTGTTTTTT,CASRLGDRGAVLLSNEKLFF
TRBV6-6,TRBJ1-1,.,.,TGTGCCAGCAGTTACGCGGGAGCTTGGAACACTGAAGCTTTCTTT,CASSYAGAWNTEAFF
TRBV2,TRBJ1-6,.,TRBD1,TGTGCCAGCAGTGGACAGGGGAGCTCCTATAATTCACCCCTCCACTTT,CASSGQGSSYNSPLHF
TRBV19,TRBJ2-1,.,TRBD1,TGTGCCAGTAGTGACAGGGTTGGGAATGAGCAGTTCTTC,CASSDRVGNEQFF
TRBV7-2,TRBJ1-4,.,TRBD1,TGTGCCAGCAGCTTAGCGGTACAGGGGACGTGGGAAAAACTGTTTTTT,CASSLAVQGTWEKLFF
TRBV7-9,TRBJ1-1,.,.,TGTGCCAGCAGCCGAGACAGAAGCTCCGGCGACACTGAAGCTTTCTTT,CASSRDRSSGDTEAFF
TRBV10-3,TRBJ2-7,.,TRBD1,TGTGCCATCAGTGAGACAGGGGACTCCTACGAGCAGTACTTC,CAISETGDSYEQYF
TRBV29-1,TRBJ1-3,.,TRBD1,TGCAGCGTTGAAGTGACAGGGGCTGGAAACACCATATATTTT,CSVEVTGAGNTIYF
TRBV28,TRBJ2-7,.,TRBD1,TGTGCCAGCAGTTCACCGGGACAGGGGTCCTACGAGCAGTACTTC,CASSSPGQGSYEQYF
TRBV15,TRBJ1-3,.,.,TGTGCCACCAGCAGAGAAACAGGCGGAAACACCATATATTTT,CATSRETGGNTIYF
TRBV5-1,TRBJ2-3,.,TRBD2,TGCGCCAGCAACCTCAGCGGGGTTAGAGGCACAGATACGCAGTATTTT,CASNLSGVRGTDTQYF
TRBV13,TRBJ2-1,.,.,TGTGCCAGCAGCTCGAGGGGGTTTTCTGGATCCTACAATGAGCAGTTCTTC,CASSSRGFSGSYNEQFF
TRBV11-3,TRBJ2-1,once,.,TGTGCCAGCAGCCACATGTTGTGCCAGACTAGAAATGAGCAGTTCTTC,CASSHMLCQTRNEQFF
TRBV6-2/TRBV6-3,TRBJ2-7,.,.,TGTGCCAGCAGTACGACCAGATTGGTTGGCGAGCAGTACTTC,CASSTTRLVGEQYF
TRBV4-3,TRBJ2-3,.,.,TGCGCCAGCAGCCTGGGAGATACGCAGTATTTT,CASSLGDTQYF
TRBV5-1,TRBJ1-1,.,.,TGCGCCAGCAGCCTATTACAGTTTCGGGCGAGCACTGAAGCTTTCTTT,CASSLLQFRASTEAFF
TRBV4-1,TRBJ2-3,.,.,TGCGCCAGCAGCCAAGTGAAGTATAGCACAGATACGCAGTATTTT,CASSQVKYSTDTQYF
TRBV7-6,TRBJ1-1,.,.,TGTGCCAGCAGCCCCGTGGGAGAAGGGGGGATGAACACTGAAGCTTTCTTT,CASSPVGEGGMNTEAFF
TRBV5-1,TRBJ2-1,.,TRBD2,TGCGCCAGCAGCCCTAGCGGGAGCTCCTACAATGAGCAGTTCTTC,CASSPSGSSYNEQFF
TRBV28,TRBJ1-6,.,.,TGTGCCAGCAGATTACAATATTCACCCCTCCACTTT,CASRLQYSPLHF
TRBV27,TRBJ2-5,.,TRBD2,TGTGCCAGCAGTTTAACCGCCCCTAGCGGGGAACAAGAGACCCAGTACTTC,CASSLTAPSGEQETQYF
TRBV7-3,TRBJ2-5,once,.,TGTGCCAGCAGTGAATCCCTGCAAGAGACCCAGTACTTC,CASSESLQETQYF
TRBV5-6,TRBJ2-7,.,TRBD1,TGTGCCAGCAGCTTGGATGGGACAGACTACGAGCAGTACTTC,CASSLDGTDYEQYF
TRBV19,TRBJ2-1,.,TRBD2,TGTGCCAGTAGTATCGGTAGCGGGAGTGGGAATGAGCAGTTCTTC,CASSIGSGSGNEQFF
TRBV20-1,TRBJ2-7,few,TRBD2,TGCAGTGCTAGTAAAGCGGGAGTTAACGAGCAGTACTTC,CSASKAGVNEQYF
TRBV23-1,TRBJ2-3,.,.,TGCGCCAGCAGTCAATTAGGCGGTAGCGGTTTAACAGATACGCAGTATTTT,CASSQLGGSGLTDTQYF